This T cell receptor (beta chain) stems from a study of blood T cell repertoires in COVID-19. Across the whole study: Samples taken during acute and convalescent COVID-19 were collected in the United States, Italy and Spain. PBMCs, B-cell-depleted T cells, or T cells were the source of the cDNA or gDNA that made up the material.

Germline V lookup: CDR1 MNHEY, CDR2 SVGAGI. The CDR3 has 15 residues. V dropped 6 bases and J dropped 2 bases, with 16 bases sitting between them. Methods used by the authors: Reference gene primers were amplified, and this amplification served to estimate nucleated cell counts. Method: immunoSEQ multiplex PCR; TCRdb's copy keeps in-frame clones and lacks some. The V and J calls and the clone size are those of that table, but D and trimming were determined from the DNA. The table records approximately 250,000 clones, approximately 81% of them present only once. The specimen was peripheral blood. This receptor was obtained from a man aged 55 to 70 with acute or convalescent COVID-19. The chain is built from TRBV6-5 and TRBJ1-2, with D perhaps matching TRBD1 (5 bases). For the CDR3, the DNA is TGTGCCAGCAGAAGTGGGCGGGGCGCAAACTATGGCTACACCTTC. Encoded protein: CASRSGRGANYGYTF.